This is a list of T cell receptor beta chains from one sample in a study of blood T cell repertoires in COVID-19. Profiling relied on immunoSEQ multiplex PCR, and the TCRdb table lists in-frame clones only, not all of them. The sample has some 140,000 clones, around 81% seen once. The sequenced sample was peripheral blood. These receptors were taken from an older woman with active or convalescent COVID-19. Each CDR3 is given with its conserved first and last residue.

J gene	V gene	CDR3 protein
TRBJ2-5	TRBV7-2	CASSLSRREEETQYF
TRBJ1-6	TRBV7-2	CASSPFGGVGNSPLHF
TRBJ1-4	TRBV6-2/TRBV6-3	CASSPGDATNEKLFF
TRBJ1-1	TRBV11-2	CASSSQWGGAAEAFF
TRBJ1-2	TRBV5-4	CASSTRTAIYGYTF
TRBJ2-3	TRBV5-8	CASRTRGTDTQYF
TRBJ2-1	TRBV2	CATPGTSSNEQFF
TRBJ2-1	TRBV10-2	CASQWTGGNNEQFF
TRBJ2-7	TRBV29-1	CSVAYSVYEQYF
TRBJ2-7	TRBV4-3	CASSLGQGLYEQYF
TRBJ1-1	TRBV19	CASSMGRRFEAFF
TRBJ1-4	TRBV5-1	CASSRNRGRDEKLFF
TRBJ1-1	TRBV29-1	CSVEDNKEATEAFF
TRBJ1-3	TRBV29-1	CSVKTTLTGEGNTIYF
TRBJ1-4	TRBV6-6	CASSYRSAPAPKKLFF
TRBJ1-4	TRBV28	CASYDGFWSNEKLFF
TRBJ2-7	TRBV28	CASSLGGTSAIYEQYF
TRBJ2-7	TRBV6-2/TRBV6-3	CASSYSWISAYEQYF
TRBJ2-7	TRBV7-2	CASSGPQGASYEQYF
TRBJ2-5	TRBV20-1	CSASGEVQETQYF
TRBJ2-3	TRBV6-1	CASSETQGAADTQYF
TRBJ1-1	TRBV6-5	CASRPTGQGVTEAFF
TRBJ2-3	TRBV4-2	CASSQASGRGGTDTQYF
TRBJ1-2	TRBV12-5	CASGLVSGTGRGQNYGYTF
TRBJ2-2	TRBV5-1	CASSFRDTTGELFF
TRBJ1-1	TRBV19	CASSAGWEAFF
TRBJ1-2	TRBV28	CASSYGTNTNYGYTF
TRBJ1-2	TRBV28	CASSLSGGRDGYTF
TRBJ1-5	TRBV5-1	CASSLESGNQPQHF
TRBJ1-2	TRBV21-1	CASSKYQDRVPYGYTF
TRBJ2-6	TRBV7-8	CASSRTGGSGANVLTF
TRBJ1-5	TRBV2	CASSEGFGQGITEPQHF
TRBJ2-7	TRBV20-1	CSARDGYEQYF
TRBJ2-3	TRBV7-2	CASSSTRGTDTQYF
TRBJ2-3	TRBV10-3	CAISAGTSETDTQYF
TRBJ1-1	TRBV18	CASSPSPEDRARNTEAFF
TRBJ1-6	TRBV2	CASQGTGDNSPLHF
TRBJ2-3	TRBV28	CASSPGLAGGTDTQYF
TRBJ1-3	TRBV10-3	CAIKDPGITGNTIYF
TRBJ2-7	TRBV7-2	CASSDGTSGRTGEQYF
TRBJ1-5	TRBV18	CASSPQGATQPQHF
TRBJ1-1	TRBV4-2	CASSQNHGGPGTEAFF
TRBJ1-1	TRBV19	CASSTAPGQGFTEAFF
TRBJ2-3	TRBV11-3	CASSLERKAGAVDTQYF
TRBJ1-1	TRBV19	CASSRQAQGTEAFF
TRBJ2-7	TRBV2	CASSGRTGVLYEQYF
TRBJ1-1	TRBV5-1	CASSEDGGGEAFF
TRBJ1-2	TRBV19	CATSPRYGPANYGYTF